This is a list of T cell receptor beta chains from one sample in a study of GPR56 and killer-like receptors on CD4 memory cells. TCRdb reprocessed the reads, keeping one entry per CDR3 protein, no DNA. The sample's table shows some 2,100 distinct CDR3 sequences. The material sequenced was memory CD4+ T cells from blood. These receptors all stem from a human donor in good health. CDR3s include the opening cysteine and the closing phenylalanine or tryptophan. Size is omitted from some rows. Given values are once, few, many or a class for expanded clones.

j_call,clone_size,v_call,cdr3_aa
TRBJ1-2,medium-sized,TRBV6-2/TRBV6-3,CASSQLGRGNGYTF
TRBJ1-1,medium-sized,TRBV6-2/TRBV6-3,CASSYSARMGAFF
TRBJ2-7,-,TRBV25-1,CASSEPEWDKKSRSYEQYF
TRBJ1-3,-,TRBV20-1,CSALRTGFRNTIYF
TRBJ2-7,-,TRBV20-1,CSARDPARSTYEQYF
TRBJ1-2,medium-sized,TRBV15,CATSREGRRVFGYTF
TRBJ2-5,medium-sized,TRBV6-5,CASRSHLWGETQYF
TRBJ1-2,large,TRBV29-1,CSVDSREANGYTF
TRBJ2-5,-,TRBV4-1,CASSQVPSGGTQYF
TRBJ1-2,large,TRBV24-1,CATSDEPGQGGYTF
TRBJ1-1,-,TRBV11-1,CASSFYTVAEAFF
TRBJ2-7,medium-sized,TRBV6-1,CASSEAVGGSSYEQYF
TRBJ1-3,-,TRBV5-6,CASSLWAGAGNTIYF
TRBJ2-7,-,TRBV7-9,CASSSLQKGPHEQYF
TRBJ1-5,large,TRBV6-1,CASSEPGISNQPQHF
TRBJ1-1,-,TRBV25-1,CASSESMNMNTEAFF
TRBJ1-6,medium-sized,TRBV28,CASSVDSHYNSPLHF
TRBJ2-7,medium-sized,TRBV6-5,CASRYRVGEQYF
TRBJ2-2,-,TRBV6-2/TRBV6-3,CASSSRGGGGELFF
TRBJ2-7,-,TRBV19,CASSKLAGGYEQYF
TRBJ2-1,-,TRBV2,CASSEGYEQFF
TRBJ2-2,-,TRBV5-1,CASSLPRTGSTGELFF
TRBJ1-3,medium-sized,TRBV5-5,CASSLLQGTGNTIYF
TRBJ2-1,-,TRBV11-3,CASSPRGLPDNEQFF
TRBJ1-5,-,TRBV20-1,CSAPEKGGSNQPQHF
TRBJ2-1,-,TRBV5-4,CASSFGGAYNEQFF
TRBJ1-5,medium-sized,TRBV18,CASSPPVGQPQHF
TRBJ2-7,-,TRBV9,CASSVGLSGEQYF
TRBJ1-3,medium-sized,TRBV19,CASSKATVIGNTIYF
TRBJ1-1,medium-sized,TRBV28,CASRMIQGGGTEAFF
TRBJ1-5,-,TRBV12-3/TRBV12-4,CASSRQGFIHQPQHF